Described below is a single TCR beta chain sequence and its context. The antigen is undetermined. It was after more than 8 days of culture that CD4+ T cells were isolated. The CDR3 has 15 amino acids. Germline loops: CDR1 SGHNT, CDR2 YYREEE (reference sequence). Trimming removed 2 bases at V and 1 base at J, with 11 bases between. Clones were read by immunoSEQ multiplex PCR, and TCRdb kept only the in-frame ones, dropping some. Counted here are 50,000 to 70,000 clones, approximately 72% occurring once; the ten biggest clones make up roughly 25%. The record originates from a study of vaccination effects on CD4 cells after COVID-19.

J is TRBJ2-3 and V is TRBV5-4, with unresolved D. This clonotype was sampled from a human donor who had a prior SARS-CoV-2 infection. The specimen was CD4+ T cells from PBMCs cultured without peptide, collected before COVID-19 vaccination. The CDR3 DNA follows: TGTGCCAGCAGCTTTGTCCCCACGGGCACAGATACGCAGTATTTT. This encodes CASSFVPTGTDTQYF.